This T cell receptor beta chain was recovered during a study of shared clonotypes between healthy human individuals. This clone came up once. Sequencing was performed with immunoSEQ multiplex PCR; in TCRdb, only in-frame clones are kept and a portion is missing. The sample includes more than 1.2 million clones, just under 99% seen only once; the top ten take 0.36%. With V trimmed by 5 bases and J by 2 bases, 5 bases remained unmatched. In germline, CDR1 is KGHSH, CDR2 LQKENI. The CDR3 runs to 16 residues. The source is a man aged 30 to 45 in good health. V is TRBV18 and J is TRBJ2-5, with 13 nucleotides matching TRBD2. Sequencing used naive CD4+ T cells sorted from blood. Subset described: CD45RA+ positively selected. The CDR3 sequence is CASSSRLAGGQETQYF. In nucleotides, the CDR3 is TGTGCCAGCTCATCCAGACTAGCGGGAGGTCAAGAGACCCAGTACTTC.